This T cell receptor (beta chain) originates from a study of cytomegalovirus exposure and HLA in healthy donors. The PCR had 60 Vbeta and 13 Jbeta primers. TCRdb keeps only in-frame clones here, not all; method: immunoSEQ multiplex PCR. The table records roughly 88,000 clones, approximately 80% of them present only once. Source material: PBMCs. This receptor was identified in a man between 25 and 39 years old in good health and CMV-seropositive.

This chain's CDR3 is CASSPGLASSYEQYF. The CDR3 nucleotides are TGTGCCAGCAGCCCCGGACTAGCGAGCTCCTACGAGCAGTACTTC. V and J are TRBV7-8 and TRBJ2-7; 9 nucleotides match TRBD2. Germline V gives CDR1 SGHVS, CDR2 FQNEAQ. The CDR3 has 15 amino acids. V lost 5 bases and J lost 0; bases outside the gene matches: 5. Drawing the rest from reference TRBV7-8 and TRBJ2-7, the complete variable domain is GAGVSQSPRYKVAKRGQDVALRCDPISGHVSLFWYQQALGQGPEFLTYFQNEAQLDKSGLPSDRFFAERPEGSVSTLKIQRTQQEDSAVYLCASSPGLASSYEQYFGPGTRLTVT.